The entry below gives a single T cell receptor beta chain sequence along with its context. Its cognate antigen has yet to be identified. The input lacks base qualities; no much larger clone sits a single base away. The sample originates from a study of cytomegalovirus exposure and HLA in healthy donors (dated by TCRdb to the late 2010s). Context from the whole study: In an earlier analysis of 587 of the donors, under 300 Gb of sequence data and 117 million unique TCR beta sequences from some 170 million T cells were reported. An early release covering roughly 580 HLA-typed donors comprised about 320 gigabases of sequencing data and tens of millions of unique TCR sequences. Of the roughly 400 genotyped donors, roughly 80% fell in the genetic ancestry cluster associated with self-reported Caucasian donors. The study was designed to test whether signatures of past pathogen exposure could be identified by cataloging public T cell receptors. The study used immunosequencing to profile the T cell repertoires of under 700 subjects and linked those repertoires to cytomegalovirus serostatus. In addition to the first cohort of roughly 700 subjects, a separate validation cohort of some 120 different subjects was used. High-throughput TCR immunosequencing, statistical association of individual TCRs with disease status, and machine learning were combined to predict cytomegalovirus infection status. To study patterns of TCR occurrence, a later analysis re-analyzed previously published TCR beta repertoires from 666 donors and added high-resolution HLA genotyping. The later analysis used no new phenotypic data to find candidate immune exposures, relying instead on TCR beta sequences and their occurrence across donors. In an earlier analysis of roughly 580 of the donors, high-throughput TCR beta sequencing was used to judge whether each TCR beta V gene segment behaved as functional or pseudogenic. Donor age, sex, ethnicity and CMV serostatus were compiled together with the repertoire data. A later genetic analysis used genome-wide SNP genotypes for about 60% of the roughly 700 donors, treating that subset as a discovery cohort. All discovery cohort repertoires had been generated using a single sequencing platform. HLA typing included class I and class II loci at four-digit resolution. Typing coverage varied by locus: roughly 620-640 donors for A, B, C, DRB1 and DQB1; roughly 520 for DQA1; about 600 for DPA1; more than 450 for DPB1. Four to six DR-DQ haplotypes were handled as single units for association and clustering, since linkage in the cohort was strong. Among some 400 genotyped donors of the cohort, an average of approximately 200,000 unique TCR beta nucleotide sequences was sequenced per donor, of which roughly 17% were non-productive. Paper-wide results and their limitations: A cluster of highly shared sequence variants was judged likely to be a technical artifact of the sequencing pipeline. Sequencing depth was assumed to be roughly uniform across donors in the presence/absence analyses, though that assumption may not hold. Compared with the roughly 670-donor mean, donors in an Asian-associated ancestry cluster had fewer N-insertions in productive TCRs, according to a later genetic analysis. The classifier was reported to diagnose cytomegalovirus status with high specificity and sensitivity in both the original cohort and the validation cohort. When HLA alleles, especially DR and DQ, strongly co-occurred, TCR associations were difficult to assign to individual alleles. In an earlier analysis of about 600 of the donors, most TCR beta V segments appeared in productive rearrangements about 87% or about 30% of the time, broadly matching IMGT annotations. Across donors, most TCR sequences were observed very rarely, whereas some public TCRs were present in many individuals. This cohort had only TCR beta chains sequenced, and the lack of alpha or paired-chain data limited which features could be detected. For the cohort, immune exposure information was limited to CMV serostatus. A further reported finding was that TCR beta sequences accurately predicted the HLA-A and HLA-B alleles for most subjects in the first cohort. V-gene and J-gene trimming of TCR beta chains was associated with a missense DCLRE1C variant in a later genetic analysis, and the association was replicated in an independent cohort. Most CMV-associated TCR beta chains appeared to be HLA-restricted in a later analysis, and the HLA associations seemed to be driven largely by CMV exposure. A few of the identified cytomegalovirus-associated TCR beta chains were confirmed in vitro to be specific for cytomegalovirus antigens. Correlated functional status among segregating V segments might reflect linkage disequilibrium, but an unknown experimental factor could not be ruled out. A later analysis found that TCR association rates varied across HLA loci, with DRB1 alleles showing the most associated TCRs and HLA-C alleles the fewest. In a later analysis, HLA-associated TCR beta chains showed more clonal expansion and lower generation probabilities than non-associated chains that were equally common. Some IMGT-functional V segments, including TRBV6-2 and TRBV6-3, could not be distinguished by the 87-base-pair reads and were therefore excluded. The study listed 164 TCR beta chains as associated with cytomegalovirus. According to the authors, the approach could potentially be generalized to other disease states and immunological phenotypes. A later analysis reported that several top co-occurrence clusters appeared linked to parvovirus B19, influenza, CMV and Epstein-Barr virus. Because counts were too low, about 17 rarely observed V segments, including chromosome 9 orphons, were excluded from the earlier analysis of 587 of the donors. HLA typing was unavailable for some donors at each locus, so association tests used only the typed subset. A later analysis associated approximately 17,000 TCR beta sequences with specific HLA alleles at a false discovery rate of 0.05.

Its CDR3 holds 14 amino acids, cysteine through phenylalanine. Only the CDR3 region is kept as DNA, spanning 42 bases read in frame from base 1. The germline V gene provides CDR1 MGHDK and CDR2 SYGVNS. V is clipped by 3 bases and J by 12 bases, and the sequence between their germline boundaries is 20 bases long. The library was obtained by the immunoSEQ multiplex PCR assay. The multiplex PCR relied on a mix of 60 forward primers for TCR Vbeta segments and 13 reverse primers for TCR Jbeta segments. The CDR3 region of rearranged TCR beta genes was amplified from genomic DNA by a multiplex PCR assay. The amplified TCR beta libraries were sequenced on the Illumina HiSeq System as 87-base-pair reads. In the paper's pipeline: A later analysis counted about 80 million unique TCR beta chains across the 550 to 800 repertoires, and around 9.9 million of these chains were shared by at least two donors. Raw reads were error-corrected and collapsed into unique sequences with a nearest-neighbor algorithm that merged closely related sequences to remove PCR and sequencing errors. V, D and J gene segments were assigned by aligning CDR3 sequences to IMGT reference sequences. For a sequence to be retained, a match of at least six nucleotides to both a V gene segment and a J gene segment was required. Rearrangements were called productive when the CDR3 lacked stop codons and stayed in frame with V and J; all others were non-productive. Following IMGT convention, CDR3 was defined as the stretch from the second conserved V-encoded cysteine to the conserved J-encoded phenylalanine. In an earlier analysis of around 540 of the donors, sequences lacking an unambiguous match to a single V gene segment were excluded. In an earlier analysis of approximately 590 of the donors, V segments were called functional above 56.7% productive rearrangements and were called segregating when the between-donor standard deviation exceeded 5%. To diagnose cytomegalovirus status from the catalog of TCR beta chain sequences, a statistical classification framework was built. V and J gene assignment, in a later analysis, came from comparing TCR nucleotide sequences with IMGT/GENE-DB human TR gene sequences. Using the TCRdist pipeline, a later analysis assigned CDR3 sequences along with most-parsimonious VDJ recombination scenarios. In a later analysis, each TCR beta chain was defined by its CDR3 amino acid sequence together with its V-gene family, and reads without a unique V-gene family were excluded. As a way to deal with suspected cross-contamination and a sequencing artifact, a later analysis dropped nearly 600 nucleotide sequences that were highly shared and had low generation probability. A later analysis calculated a clonal expansion index for each public chain from normalized within-repertoire ranks of inferred template counts. In a later analysis, generation probabilities were computed using a VDJ recombination model fitted to out-of-frame rearrangements, and the results were checked against IGoR. In a later analysis, hypergeometric tests were used to score TCR-TCR, TCR-HLA and TCR-CMV co-occurrence, with a repertoire-size bias correction applied to TCR pairs. To estimate false discovery rates, a later analysis permuted the HLA or CMV assignments 20 times. In a later analysis, co-occurring TCRs were grouped with DBSCAN, and TCRdist sequence similarity was added when clustering was performed within HLA-allele-positive subsets. Repertoires with fewer than 30,000 or more than 120,000 public chains, plus five repertoires with anomalous nucleotide sharing, were excluded from co-occurrence clustering. The immuneACCESS repertoire file appears here via TCRdb, limited to in-frame rearrangements. These files lack a portion of the clones; in checked studies, under half of the deficit traces to unresolved V genes, and the cause of the others is not known. V, J and clone size reflect that table, while D and trimming were determined from the DNA. The sample table records under 200,000 clones; about 70% of these occur just once. The top ten constitute about 1.7% of the sample.

The cohort consisted of more than 650 healthy bone marrow donors. All cohort members were sampled while nominally healthy, although unrecorded immune exposures were likely present. The donor tested CMV seronegative and was one of the 352 seronegative cohort members. A peripheral blood sample was provided by each donor, and peripheral blood mononuclear cells were used for TCR beta sequencing. Genomic DNA was extracted from the blood cell samples with the Qiagen DNeasy Blood Extraction Kit. This clonotype was sampled from a woman aged 25 to 39 in good health and CMV-seronegative. Sequenced: PBMCs. The rearranged segments are TRBV25-1 and TRBJ1-1; perhaps TRBD1 is the D gene, with 5 bases matching. CDR3 protein: CASSEVGRVEGSFF. The DNA is as follows: TGTGCCAGCAGTGAGGTAGGCAGGGTGGAAGGGTCTTTCTTT.